This T cell receptor beta chain originates from a study of blood T cells in healthy people across ages. Study-level information: There was about one barcoded beta molecule captured by template switching per two T cells. Study-wide findings and caveats: The recorded TCR beta diversity per million T cells decreased in a roughly linear manner with age.

Researchers collected ten milliliters of peripheral blood from every single donor. The CDR3 has 15 amino acids. Combining a sample-barcoded 5' primer with a J-beta primer mix, a second PCR ran for roughly 7 to 12 cycles. All samples yielded 3 million or more CDR3-containing paired-end reads. TCRdb re-analysed the 5' RACE reads in MiXCR, keeping a single row per CDR3 protein. The table lists 1.5 million to 2 million distinct CDR3 sequences, roughly 30% of them singletons, with roughly 12% in the top ten. A remark on this clonotype: Its target is unknown. A read error may produce the germline difference seen at one junction end.

This clonotype was obtained from a woman aged 25 to 45 in good health. This rearrangement joins TRBV12-3 or TRBV12-4 to TRBJ1-1; 7 nucleotides line up with TRBD1. The sequenced sample consisted of blood. As DNA, the CDR3 is TGTGCCGGCAGTTCCAACAGGGGTGTCGACACTGAAGCTTTCTTT. Its translation: CAGSSNRGVDTEAFF.